This T cell receptor beta chain is from a study of spatial heterogeneity in lung cancer. This clonotype has ten or more counts. One entry per CDR3 protein results from TCRdb running MiXCR on the 5' RACE reads. This sample has 35,000 to 55,000 distinct CDR3 sequences, with approximately 6.9% found just once. Time point denoted: sample taken at primary tumor resection. Sequencing covered unsorted whole RNA taken from tumor, nontumor lung or frozen PBMC. The sequence was obtained from a female donor with early-stage non-small cell lung cancer. Sequenced material: PBMCs, taken at surgery.

CDR3 nucleotides: TGTGCCAGCAGCAAGGCAGGACTCTACGAGCAGTACTTC. Protein: CASSKAGLYEQYF. This chain joins TRBV7-8 and TRBJ2-7; D perhaps matches TRBD2 (5 bases). Germline V gene lookup returns CDR1 SGHVS and CDR2 FQNEAQ. The ends were cut back, 5 bases at V and 3 bases at J, with 11 bases in the middle. The CDR3 is 13 amino acids.